One sample yielded the 11 T cell receptor beta chains listed below, sequenced in a study of response to subunit inactivated influenza vaccine. TCRdb independently ran MiXCR on the RT-PCR reads; one entry per CDR3 protein. The sample comprises just under 250,000 distinct CDR3 sequences, less than 15% of which are singletons, and 7.5% to 10% rests with the top ten. The material sequenced was non-naive T cells sorted from PBMCs, taken 14 days before vaccination. These receptors all stem from a man in his forties or fifties who received an inactivated influenza vaccine.

The chain employs TRBV4-3 and TRBJ2-2; 10 nucleotides align to TRBD2. Germline V gives CDR1 LGHNA, CDR2 YSLEER. This CDR3 contains 19 residues. V lost 0 bases to trimming and J lost 6 bases; unmatched junction nucleotides: 13. CDR3 residues: CASSQEPASGRYFPGELFF. DNA for the CDR3: TGCGCCAGCAGCCAAGAACCGGCTAGCGGGAGATACTTCCCCGGGGAGCTGTTTTTT.

The gene calls are TRBV6-5 and TRBJ2-7; tentative D call: TRBD2 (5 bases). The CDR3 contains 15 residues. V lost 2 bases to trimming and J lost 0 bases, with 11 bases between them. Germline V gene data show CDR1 as MNHEY and CDR2 as SVGAGI. In DNA form, the CDR3 reads TGTGCCAGCAGTTACGGAGCGGCTAGCTCCTACGAGCAGTACTTC. The encoded protein is CASSYGAASSYEQYF.

The rearrangement joins TRBV6-1 to TRBJ1-5; the match to TRBD1 covers 7 bases. The CDR3 has 15 amino acids. The germline V gene encodes CDR1 MNHNS and CDR2 SASEGT. V trimming: 6 bases; J trimming: 0 bases; junction bases outside the gene matches: 5. The CDR3 loop reads CASRLGQYSNQPQHF. DNA of the CDR3: TGTGCCAGCAGACTGGGACAGTATAGCAATCAGCCCCAGCATTTT.

The chain uses TRBV5-1 and TRBJ1-1; D is uncertain. V was trimmed by 4 bases and J by 1 base, leaving 26 bases between them. The CDR3 is 19 amino acids. Germline CDR1 and CDR2: SGHRS and YFSETQ. CDR3 sequence reads: CASSQGQLWEGGGNTEAFF. DNA for the CDR3: TGCGCCAGCAGCCAAGGGCAACTGTGGGAGGGAGGAGGGAACACTGAAGCTTTCTTT.

This clonotype was found many times. The chain combines TRBV2 with TRBJ1-2; D is unclear. V was clipped by 0 bases and J by 7 bases, with 9 bases between them. CDR3 length: 13 amino acids. The germline CDR1 and CDR2 sequences are SNHLY and FYNNEI. The CDR3 sequence: CASSEALQSGYTF. CDR3 sequence (DNA): TGTGCCAGCAGTGAAGCGCTTCAATCTGGCTACACCTTC.

In this sample, this clonotype turned up a few times. The CDR3 DNA is TGTGCCAGCAGCTTCGGTGTTTCCGCCGGGGAGCTGTTTTTT. It is translated as CASSFGVSAGELFF. The genes are TRBV9 and TRBJ2-2; D unclear. Trimming shortened V by 4 bases and J by 6 bases, and 13 bases separated the two germline ends. The CDR3 loop spans 14 amino acids. Germline values: CDR1 SGDLS, CDR2 YYNGEE.

CDR3 sequence reads: CSATKQGAQSSYEQYF. The CDR3 bases are TGCAGTGCTACGAAACAGGGGGCCCAGAGTTCCTACGAGCAGTACTTC. The J gene is TRBJ2-7, the V gene TRBV20-1; 9 positions match TRBD1. J gave up 1 base and V 4 bases, and 11 bases lay outside the gene matches. Germline CDR1 reads DFQATT; CDR2 reads SNEGSKA (reference sequence). CDR3 size: 16 residues.

This clonotype was recorded many times. V is TRBV12-3 or TRBV12-4 and J is TRBJ2-5; D is possibly TRBD1 (6 bases). The germline V and J ends were trimmed by 3 bases and 5 bases, with 13 bases remaining between them. There are 14 residues in the CDR3. CDR3 loop: CASSFRSGVETQYF. Here the CDR3 DNA reads TGTGCCAGCAGTTTCAGGTCAGGGGTGGAGACCCAGTACTTC.

The chain uses TRBV6-5 and TRBJ2-5, with D perhaps TRBD1 (6 bases). Trimming took off 4 bases at V and 6 bases at J, with 15 bases between the two ends. There are 14 residues in the CDR3. CDR1 MNHEY and CDR2 SVGAGI come from the germline V gene. The CDR3 here is CASSSQGGGKTQYF. CDR3 bases: TGTGCCAGCAGTTCACAGGGTGGTGGAAAGACCCAGTACTTC.

Ten or more counts support this clonotype. The rearrangement links TRBV10-3 to TRBJ2-7; possible D gene TRBD2, 6 bases. CDR3 length: 17 residues. CDR1 and CDR2 (germline): ENHRY, SYGVKD. V was clipped by 4 bases and J by 0 bases, with 19 bases between them. CDR3 protein: CAISGSRGSGSSYEQYF. The CDR3 DNA is TGTGCCATCAGTGGATCCCGTGGTAGCGGATCCTCCTACGAGCAGTACTTC.

This clonotype has ten or more counts. A junction boundary mismatches the germline segment, possibly from a read error. V usage is TRBV7-7 and J usage is TRBJ2-7, with D unresolved. The germline CDR1 and CDR2 sequences are SSHAT and FNYEAQ (reference sequence). CDR3 length: 11 residues. The CDR3 loop is CASSSPYEQYF. CDR3 nucleotides: TGTGCTAGCAGCTCCCCCTACGAGCAGTACTTC. The whole variable domain, remainder taken from reference TRBV7-7 and TRBJ2-7, is GAGVSQSPRYKVTKRGQDVTLRCDPISSHATLYWYQQALGQGPEFLTYFNYEAQPDKSGLPSDRFSAERPEGSISTLTIQRTEQRDSAMYRCASSSPYEQYFGPGTRLTVT.